A selection of T cell receptor beta chains follows, all from one sample in a study of cytomegalovirus exposure and HLA in healthy donors. Assay used: immunoSEQ multiplex PCR; TCRdb lists only in-frame clones, some missing. The sample lists more than 100,000 clones, approximately 79% occurring once. Sample: PBMCs. The source of these receptors is a male donor in good health and CMV-seronegative. CDR3s include the opening cysteine and the closing phenylalanine or tryptophan. The order of the fields is clone size, D gene, V gene, J gene, CDR3 protein, CDR3 DNA. The D gene is left open where the match is weak. Size is stated for part of the rows, as once, few or many counts, or as a class when the clone is expanded.

size: -; D: -; V: TRBV11-3; J: TRBJ2-5; CDR3: CASSFAFRGGQETQYF; DNA: TGTGCCAGCAGCTTCGCCTTTCGAGGGGGACAAGAGACCCAGTACTTC
size: -; D: TRBD1; V: TRBV11-3; J: TRBJ1-4; CDR3: CAGRTGGGTNEKLFF; DNA: TGTGCCGGGCGAACAGGGGGCGGAACTAATGAAAAACTGTTTTTT
size: -; D: TRBD1; V: TRBV7-2; J: TRBJ1-1; CDR3: CASSQQGNTEAFF; DNA: TGTGCCAGCAGCCAACAGGGGAATACTGAAGCTTTCTTT
size: -; D: TRBD1; V: TRBV9; J: TRBJ2-1; CDR3: CASSVAQGFGGYNEQFF; DNA: TGTGCCAGCAGCGTGGCACAGGGGTTTGGTGGGTACAATGAGCAGTTCTTC
size: -; D: TRBD2; V: TRBV7-3; J: TRBJ2-1; CDR3: CASSLTGGTYNEQFF; DNA: TGTGCCAGCAGCTTAACGGGGGGGACCTACAATGAGCAGTTCTTC
size: once; D: -; V: TRBV6-9; J: TRBJ2-1; CDR3: CASTRGPTDEQFF; DNA: TGTGCCAGCACCAGAGGGCCCACGGATGAGCAGTTCTTC
size: -; D: TRBD2; V: TRBV5-1; J: TRBJ2-2; CDR3: CASRGGTNTGELFF; DNA: TGCGCCAGCAGGGGGGGGACGAACACCGGGGAGCTGTTTTTT
size: -; D: -; V: TRBV5-6; J: TRBJ2-5; CDR3: CASSSGQETQYF; DNA: TGTGCCAGCAGCTCCGGGCAAGAGACCCAGTACTTC
size: -; D: -; V: TRBV2; J: TRBJ1-1; CDR3: CASSEYQGPSRGAFF; DNA: TGTGCCAGTAGTGAGTATCAGGGGCCTTCAAGGGGAGCTTTCTTT
size: -; D: TRBD1; V: TRBV9; J: TRBJ2-1; CDR3: CASSTQGDTSYNEQFF; DNA: TGTGCCAGCAGCACCCAGGGGGACACATCCTACAATGAGCAGTTCTTC
size: -; D: -; V: TRBV10-1; J: TRBJ1-2; CDR3: CASSVADSNYGYTF; DNA: TGCGCCAGCAGTGTCGCGGACTCTAACTATGGCTACACCTTC
size: -; D: TRBD1; V: TRBV9; J: TRBJ2-3; CDR3: CASSASGTGVDTQYF; DNA: TGTGCCAGCAGCGCTTCCGGGACAGGGGTAGATACGCAGTATTTT
size: -; D: TRBD1; V: TRBV30; J: TRBJ2-7; CDR3: CAWSGQGGFSNEQYF; DNA: TGTGCCTGGAGTGGACAGGGGGGGTTCAGTAACGAGCAGTACTTC
size: -; D: -; V: TRBV11-2; J: TRBJ1-1; CDR3: CASSPLMGRITEAFF; DNA: TGTGCCAGCAGCCCCCTCATGGGGCGGATCACTGAAGCTTTCTTT
size: -; D: TRBD2; V: TRBV7-3; J: TRBJ2-1; CDR3: CASSLSASGGVYNEQFF; DNA: TGTGCCAGCAGCTTATCGGCTAGCGGGGGGGTTTACAATGAGCAGTTCTTC
size: -; D: TRBD1; V: TRBV6-1; J: TRBJ1-5; CDR3: CASSGETGRSGRYNQPQHF; DNA: TGTGCCAGCAGTGGAGAGACAGGGCGCTCCGGCCGTTACAATCAGCCCCAGCATTTT
size: -; D: TRBD1; V: TRBV19; J: TRBJ1-5; CDR3: CASTLRTGQGSNQPQHF; DNA: TGTGCCAGTACCCTTAGGACAGGACAAGGAAGCAATCAGCCCCAGCATTTT
size: -; D: -; V: TRBV9; J: TRBJ2-3; CDR3: CASSVVASSTDTQYF; DNA: TGTGCCAGCAGCGTAGTAGCGAGCTCCACAGATACGCAGTATTTT
size: -; D: TRBD1; V: TRBV7-2; J: TRBJ1-6; CDR3: CASSSGGVGNSPLHF; DNA: TGTGCCAGCAGCTCAGGGGGCGTGGGTAATTCACCCCTCCACTTT
size: -; D: TRBD1; V: TRBV5-1; J: TRBJ2-7; CDR3: CASTPGQGDYEQYF; DNA: TGCGCCAGCACCCCGGGACAGGGAGACTACGAGCAGTACTTC
size: -; D: -; V: TRBV2; J: TRBJ1-5; CDR3: CASSEWAGATAGPQHF; DNA: TGTGCCAGCAGTGAATGGGCAGGGGCCACGGCGGGGCCCCAGCATTTT
size: -; D: TRBD1; V: TRBV2; J: TRBJ2-2; CDR3: CASRGTGIRELFF; DNA: TGTGCCAGCAGGGGGACAGGGATAAGGGAGCTGTTTTTT
size: once; D: -; V: TRBV4-2; J: TRBJ2-7; CDR3: CASSQGGPTYEQYF; DNA: TGTGCCAGCAGCCAAGGAGGCCCCACCTACGAGCAGTACTTC
size: -; D: TRBD1; V: TRBV6-5; J: TRBJ2-7; CDR3: CASSYSDRGSYEQYF; DNA: TGTGCCAGCAGTTATTCCGACAGGGGCTCCTACGAGCAGTACTTC
size: -; D: -; V: TRBV6-6; J: TRBJ2-7; CDR3: CASSLPGAYEQYF; DNA: TGTGCCAGCAGTTTACCAGGCGCGTACGAGCAGTACTTC
size: -; D: -; V: TRBV29-1; J: TRBJ1-1; CDR3: CSVGAGLDTEAFF; DNA: TGCAGCGTTGGGGCAGGGTTGGACACTGAAGCTTTCTTT
size: -; D: -; V: TRBV7-8; J: TRBJ1-4; CDR3: CASRSGQRLYEKLFF; DNA: TGTGCCAGCAGAAGCGGACAGAGATTATATGAAAAACTGTTTTTT
size: -; D: TRBD1; V: TRBV10-1; J: TRBJ2-5; CDR3: CASSDFLQGDETQYF; DNA: TGCGCCAGCAGTGATTTTCTGCAGGGGGACGAGACCCAGTACTTC
size: -; D: -; V: TRBV27; J: TRBJ1-2; CDR3: CASSGRGRGYGYTF; DNA: TGTGCCAGCAGTGGCCGAGGGAGGGGCTATGGCTACACCTTC
size: -; D: -; V: TRBV7-9; J: TRBJ2-5; CDR3: CASSLGPSEETQYF; DNA: TGTGCCAGCAGCTTAGGTCCTAGCGAGGAGACCCAGTACTTC
size: -; D: -; V: TRBV30; J: TRBJ2-7; CDR3: CAWGGRLRYF; DNA: TGTGCCTGGGGCGGTAGGCTTCGGTACTTC
size: -; D: TRBD2; V: TRBV5-1; J: TRBJ2-3; CDR3: CASSWGLAGGLGGTDTQYF; DNA: TGCGCCAGCAGCTGGGGACTAGCGGGGGGACTAGGGGGCACAGATACGCAGTATTTT
size: -; D: -; V: TRBV5-8; J: TRBJ1-1; CDR3: CASSPAPGLTEAFF; DNA: TGTGCCAGCAGCCCTGCACCGGGACTCACTGAAGCTTTCTTT
size: -; D: -; V: TRBV29-1; J: TRBJ1-2; CDR3: CSAAVGGGYGYTF; DNA: TGCAGCGCCGCCGTGGGGGGAGGCTATGGCTACACCTTC
size: -; D: TRBD1; V: TRBV9; J: TRBJ1-2; CDR3: CASSPRQGGGEYYGYTF; DNA: TGTGCCAGCAGCCCCCGACAGGGTGGTGGAGAATACTATGGCTACACCTTC
size: -; D: -; V: TRBV7-3; J: TRBJ2-5; CDR3: CASSLNLAGEPYRETQYF; DNA: TGTGCCAGCAGCTTAAACTTAGCAGGGGAACCCTACCGAGAGACCCAGTACTTC
size: few; D: TRBD1; V: TRBV5-4; J: TRBJ2-1; CDR3: CASSRPVTGGVNEQFF; DNA: TGTGCCAGCAGCCGTCCAGTGACAGGGGGTGTCAATGAGCAGTTCTTC
size: once; D: TRBD1; V: TRBV19; J: TRBJ1-2; CDR3: CASSTGQGGVYYGYTF; DNA: TGTGCCAGTAGTACGGGACAGGGTGGAGTTTACTATGGCTACACCTTC
size: -; D: -; V: TRBV5-1; J: TRBJ2-2; CDR3: CASSPREGDTGELFF; DNA: TGCGCCAGCAGCCCCAGGGAGGGGGACACCGGGGAGCTGTTTTTT
size: -; D: -; V: TRBV2; J: TRBJ1-4; CDR3: CASIRGSGEKLFF; DNA: TGTGCCAGCATCCGGGGGTCGGGTGAAAAACTGTTTTTT
size: -; D: -; V: TRBV19; J: TRBJ2-1; CDR3: CASSGGKPGGPYNEQFF; DNA: TGTGCCAGTAGTGGGGGGAAGCCCGGGGGGCCCTACAATGAGCAGTTCTTC
size: -; D: TRBD1; V: TRBV7-9; J: TRBJ2-5; CDR3: CASSQVRQGQETQYF; DNA: TGTGCCAGCAGCCAAGTGCGACAGGGACAAGAGACCCAGTACTTC
size: -; D: TRBD1; V: TRBV7-2; J: TRBJ2-4; CDR3: CASSLQGASANIQYF; DNA: TGTGCCAGCAGCTTACAGGGGGCGTCGGCAAACATTCAGTACTTC
size: -; D: TRBD1; V: TRBV30; J: TRBJ1-2; CDR3: CACPRGQGSIDGYTF; DNA: TGTGCCTGCCCAAGGGGACAGGGGAGTATTGATGGCTACACCTTC
size: -; D: -; V: TRBV5-1; J: TRBJ2-5; CDR3: CASTPNIQETQYF; DNA: TGCGCCAGCACCCCAAACATCCAAGAGACCCAGTACTTC
size: -; D: TRBD1; V: TRBV18; J: TRBJ2-7; CDR3: CASSPGTGSNEQYF; DNA: TGTGCCAGCTCACCAGGGACAGGGTCCAACGAGCAGTACTTC
size: -; D: TRBD1; V: TRBV9; J: TRBJ1-5; CDR3: CASSGQGGNQPQHF; DNA: TGTGCCAGCAGCGGACAGGGTGGCAATCAGCCCCAGCATTTT
size: -; D: -; V: TRBV27; J: TRBJ1-4; CDR3: CASSLSRREKLFF; DNA: TGTGCCAGCAGTTTATCGAGGAGGGAAAAACTGTTTTTT
size: -; D: TRBD1; V: TRBV7-2; J: TRBJ2-7; CDR3: CASSEGTGVGYEQYF; DNA: TGTGCCAGCAGCGAAGGCACAGGGGTGGGCTACGAGCAGTACTTC